A single sample is the source of the 5 T cell receptor beta chains below, sequenced in a study of T cell changes during pregnancy in multiple sclerosis. The assay was immunoSEQ multiplex PCR, and TCRdb's table has in-frame clones only and misses some. The table has 30,000 to 40,000 clones, approximately 89% seen once. The sequences come from CD8+ T cells from peripheral blood mononuclear cells, collected in the first trimester of pregnancy. The receptors shown here come from a female donor with multiple sclerosis, enrolled in a pregnancy study.

The chain has TRBV10-1 and TRBJ2-7; the D gene is possibly TRBD1 (5 bases). Trimming took 2 bases from V and 2 from J, leaving 13 bases between them. CDR1 is WNHNN and CDR2 is SYGVQD in the germline V gene (reference sequence). The CDR3 consists of 15 residues. As DNA, the CDR3 is TGCGCCAGCAGTGAGAATCAGGGATCTGCCTACGAGCAGTACTTC. Translating it yields CASSENQGSAYEQYF.

The chain combines TRBV11-2 with TRBJ2-2; 8 nucleotides agree with TRBD1. Germline V CDR1 and CDR2: SGHAT, FQNNGV. V shed 3 bases and J 13 bases; nucleotides not matched to a gene: 7. CDR3 size: 13 residues. Here the CDR3 DNA reads TGTGCCAGCAGCTTCTTGAGGACAGGGTGGCTGTTTTTT. Translating gives CASSFLRTGWLFF.

The V and J genes are TRBV27 and TRBJ1-3; D unresolved. V shed 6 bases and J shed 3 bases, with 12 bases lying between them. Per germline, CDR1 MNHEY and CDR2 SMNVEV (reference sequence). CDR3 size: 14 residues. CDR3 coding DNA: TGTGCCAGCAGCAATCGGCGGTATGGAAACACCATATATTTT. The encoded protein is CASSNRRYGNTIYF.

This clone was counted a few times. The rearrangement uses TRBV13 and TRBJ2-7; 8 nucleotides match TRBD2. V lost 3 bases to trimming and J lost 2 bases; unmatched junction nucleotides: 6. CDR3 length: 15 residues. Germline assignment: CDR1 PRHDT and CDR2 FYEKMQ (reference sequence). CDR3 coding DNA: TGTGCCAGCAGCTTCGGACTAGCCGCACCCTACGAGCAGTACTTC. The encoded protein is CASSFGLAAPYEQYF.

The J gene is TRBJ1-1, the V gene TRBV9; 9 bases are shared with TRBD1. CDR3 length: 17 residues. Germline loops: CDR1 SGDLS, CDR2 YYNGEE. V lost 3 bases and J lost 4; bases outside the gene matches: 13. The CDR3 spells CASSAVPGQGSATEAFF. The CDR3 DNA reads as TGTGCCAGCAGCGCCGTCCCGGGACAGGGATCGGCCACTGAAGCTTTCTTT.